The T cell receptor beta chain described here comes from a study of T cell responses to AZD1222 COVID-19 vaccine. Trimming shortened V by 6 bases and J by 0 bases, and 4 bases separated the two germline ends. The CDR3 is 12 residues long. The repertoire was sequenced with immunoSEQ multiplex PCR; TCRdb's copy has only in-frame clones and lacks some. The sample shows under 150,000 clones, approximately 90% of them seen only once. V is TRBV12-3 or TRBV12-4 and J is TRBJ2-3; D is uncertain. The origin of this receptor is an adult who received the AZD1222 COVID-19 vaccine. The material sequenced was peripheral blood, taken 28 days after the second AZD1222 dose. CDR3 in DNA: TGTGCCAGCAGGGTTAGCACAGATACGCAGTATTTT. It is translated as CASRVSTDTQYF.